This TCR beta chain was profiled in a study of PD-L1 blockade in urothelial cancer. Turning to the study itself: Patients with male sex and bladder-origin urothelial cancer accounted for about 90% of the 29 enrolled. Study results and caveats: When measured at 3 weeks, tumor-associated blood clones expanded more in durable-benefit patients.

Time point here: peripheral blood 6 weeks after treatment start. Germline V gene sequence: CDR1 SEHNR, CDR2 FQNEAQ (reference sequence). V was cut by 5 bases and J by 3 bases, with 10 bases left in between. The CDR3 totals 14 residues. In regard to this clone: Its matching antigen is unknown.

Spiked synthetic TCR analogs estimated absolute template abundance per PCR. Using immunoSEQ multiplex PCR, the repertoire was profiled, and TCRdb retains in-frame clones only, with some absent. The sample lists approximately 91,000 clones, over 65% seen once, with 8.4% in the top ten. The TCR comes from a man between 65 and 85 years old with urothelial cancer. The chain combines TRBV7-9 with TRBJ1-4, with D possibly being TRBD1 (5 bases). The sequencing here drew on PBMCs, taken around atezolizumab (anti-PD-L1) treatment. The CDR3 reads CASSPGLSNEKLFF. Written as DNA, the CDR3 is TGTGCCAGCAGCCCGGGACTGTCTAATGAAAAACTGTTTTTT.